This TCR beta chain was found in a study of T cell repertoires in ileal Crohn's disease (dated by TCRdb to about 2019). About the study as a whole: The median duration of disease was 7.5 to 9.5 years, and at the time of surgery around 36% of patients were active smokers. Every patient underwent surgery because of a complication, which was stricturing disease in around 60% of cases and penetrating disease in around 40%. Roughly half of the patients were given postoperative therapy, with about 19 on anti-TNF agents and about a dozen on thiopurines. The M0 samples consisted of biopsies taken from the inflamed part of the ileum within the surgical resection specimen. For commercial TCRB immunosequencing, about 0.45 micrograms of biopsy DNA were submitted for each sample. TCR repertoire analysis was done in fewer than 75 Crohn's disease patients from a prospective multicentre cohort. The study ran alongside a multicentre cohort designed to identify predictors of early endoscopic recurrence after ileocolonic resection. Endoscopic postoperative recurrence was defined as a Rutgeerts score above i0. A total of about 170 mucosal samples from roughly 57 patients were sequenced, with samples obtained at several locations on the surgical specimen and at postoperative endoscopy.

Libraries were constructed by the immunoSEQ multiplex PCR assay. Adaptive Biotechnology amplified the CDR3 regions from genomic DNA with a two-step multiplex PCR designed to control amplification bias. Primers for every V and J gene segment were used in the first PCR, and barcodes and Illumina adapters were added in the second PCR. An Illumina instrument was used to sequence the CDR3 libraries. The authors processed their data as follows. The analysis drew on both the pipelines supplied by the vendor and custom analysis of the raw data in R/Bioconductor running R version 3.3.0. Clonality, which ranges from 0 to 1, was calculated as the inverse of the normalised Shannon entropy across all productive clones. High-frequency clones were defined as the share of the repertoire occupied by the top 100 clones, with only clones passing a 95% confidence test being retained. The Simpson index measured repertoire diversity, and the Morisita-Horn index measured overlap between samples. TCRdb re-hosts the immuneACCESS table, in-frame sequences only. Its copies lack some clones; in the studies checked, an unresolved V gene accounts for under half of them, and the cause for the rest is not known. The V and J calls and the clone size are those of that table, but D and trimming were determined from the DNA. Here the sample has 9,500 to 12,000 clones; more than 75% occur a single time. 9.5% of the sample is held by the ten biggest clonotypes.

Notes on this clone: Its antigen is unknown. Relative to the germline gene, one junction end is altered; a read error may explain this.

The investigation overall reported the following: Compared with CD4 T cells, sorted CD8 T cells held more high-frequency clones, which suggests that the mucosal expansions were mostly CD8. Mucosal CD4 and CD8 T cells were sorted and sequenced only in a subgroup of patients, the size of which was not stated. Endoscopic recurrence was found to be associated with higher high-frequency clone percentages at surgery, and recurrence was observed in all patients with clonality above 26.8% (18/57). Compared with non-smokers, patients who were active smokers at surgery showed a significantly higher proportion of clonal expansions (about 27% vs 20%, p=0.02).

Including cysteine and phenylalanine, the CDR3 has 13 amino acids. The DNA shown is the 39-base CDR3, in frame from base 1. Looking up the germline V gene yields CDR1 LGHNA and CDR2 YSLEER. Read against the paper, the sample's time point label means: inflamed ileum from the surgical specimen. Eligible patients were adults with ileal or ileocolonic Crohn's disease who had an indication for ileocolonic resection. Whole ileal mucosal biopsies were kept frozen at -80 degrees C prior to DNA extraction. Genomic DNA was isolated from frozen whole biopsies using a TRizol-based method, and the DNA was quantified with a NanoDrop 2000 spectrophotometer.

The chain was built from TRBV4-3 and TRBJ2-7; too little of a D gene remains to name it. The clonotype originates from an adult with Crohn's disease. The sample was ileal tissue. The DNA sequence is given as TGCGCCAGCTCGCCGACGGTAGAGGCCCGGCTAGACTTC. Translated, it gives CASSPTVEARLDF.